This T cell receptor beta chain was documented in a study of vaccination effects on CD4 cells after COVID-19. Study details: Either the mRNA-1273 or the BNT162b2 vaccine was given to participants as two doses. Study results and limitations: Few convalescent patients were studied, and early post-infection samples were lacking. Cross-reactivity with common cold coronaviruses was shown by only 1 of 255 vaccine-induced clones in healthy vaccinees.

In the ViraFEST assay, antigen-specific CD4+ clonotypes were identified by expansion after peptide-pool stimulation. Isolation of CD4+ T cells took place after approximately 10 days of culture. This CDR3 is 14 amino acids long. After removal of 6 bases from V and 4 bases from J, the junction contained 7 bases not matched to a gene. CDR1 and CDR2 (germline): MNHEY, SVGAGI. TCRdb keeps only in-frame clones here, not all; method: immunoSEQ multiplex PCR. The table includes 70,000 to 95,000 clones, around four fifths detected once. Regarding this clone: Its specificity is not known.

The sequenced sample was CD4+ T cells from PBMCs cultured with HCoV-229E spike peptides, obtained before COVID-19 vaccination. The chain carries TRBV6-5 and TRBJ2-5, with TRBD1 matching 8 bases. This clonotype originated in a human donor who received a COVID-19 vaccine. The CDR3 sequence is CASRIQGARETQYF. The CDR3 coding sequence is TGTGCCAGCAGGATCCAGGGGGCGCGAGAGACCCAGTACTTC.